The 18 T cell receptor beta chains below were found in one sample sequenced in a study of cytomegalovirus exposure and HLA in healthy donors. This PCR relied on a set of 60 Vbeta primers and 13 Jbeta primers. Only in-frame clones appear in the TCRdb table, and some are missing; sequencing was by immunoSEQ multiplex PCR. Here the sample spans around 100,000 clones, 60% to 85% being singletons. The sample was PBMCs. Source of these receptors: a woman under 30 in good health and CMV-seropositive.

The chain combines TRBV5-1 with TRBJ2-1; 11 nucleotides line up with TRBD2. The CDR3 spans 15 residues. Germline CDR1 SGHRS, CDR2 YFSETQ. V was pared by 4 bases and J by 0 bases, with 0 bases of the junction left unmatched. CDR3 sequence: CASSGTSGSYNEQFF. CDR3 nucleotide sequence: TGCGCCAGCAGCGGGACTAGCGGCTCCTACAATGAGCAGTTCTTC.

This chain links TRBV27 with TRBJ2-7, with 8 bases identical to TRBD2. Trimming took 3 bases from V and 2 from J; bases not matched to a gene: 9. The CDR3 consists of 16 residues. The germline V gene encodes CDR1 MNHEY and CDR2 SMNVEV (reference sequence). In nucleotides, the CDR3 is TGTGCCAGCAGTTTCCGAAGCGGGAGTCGGGCCTACGAGCAGTACTTC. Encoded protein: CASSFRSGSRAYEQYF.

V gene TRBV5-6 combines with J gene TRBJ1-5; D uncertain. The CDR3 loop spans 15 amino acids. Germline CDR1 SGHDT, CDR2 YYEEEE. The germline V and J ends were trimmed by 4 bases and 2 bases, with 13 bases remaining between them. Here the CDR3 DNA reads TGTGCCAGCAGCCCACGTAGAGGTGGCAATCAGCCCCAGCATTTT. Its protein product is CASSPRRGGNQPQHF. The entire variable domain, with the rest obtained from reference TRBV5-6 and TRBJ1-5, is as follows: DAGVTQSPTHLIKTRGQQVTLRCSPKSGHDTVSWYQQALGQGPQFIFQYYEEEERQRGNFPDRFSGHQFPNYSSELNVNALLLGDSALYLCASSPRRGGNQPQHFGDGTRLSIL.

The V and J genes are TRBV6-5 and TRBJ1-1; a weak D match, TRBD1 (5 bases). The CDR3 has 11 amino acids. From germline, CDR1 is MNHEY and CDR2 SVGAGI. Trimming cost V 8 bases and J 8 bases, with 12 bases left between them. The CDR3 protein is CASAGGREAFF. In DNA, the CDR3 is TGTGCCAGCGCGGGGGGAAGGGAAGCTTTCTTT.

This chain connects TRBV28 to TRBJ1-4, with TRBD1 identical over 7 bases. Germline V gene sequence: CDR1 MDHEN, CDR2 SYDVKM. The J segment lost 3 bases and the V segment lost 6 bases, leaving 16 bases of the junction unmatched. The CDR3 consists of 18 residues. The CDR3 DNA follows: TGTGCCAGCAGCCTAACCGGGACAGCCGGGAGGGCTAATGAAAAACTGTTTTTT. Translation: CASSLTGTAGRANEKLFF.

CDR3 amino acids: CASSLGGLAGGNTGELFF. Written as DNA, the CDR3 is TGCGCCAGCAGCTTGGGAGGACTAGCGGGAGGAAACACCGGGGAGCTGTTTTTT. The chain uses TRBV5-1 and TRBJ2-2; 14 bases map to TRBD2. J gave up 2 bases and V 0 bases, and 3 bases lay outside the gene matches. This CDR3 is built from 18 residues. The V gene's germline CDR1 is SGHRS and CDR2 YFSETQ. Full variable domain (rest looked up from reference TRBV5-1 and TRBJ2-2): KAGVTQTPRYLIKTRGQQVTLSCSPISGHRSVSWYQQTPGQGLQFLFEYFSETQRNKGNFPGRFSGRQFSNSRSEMNVSTLELGDSALYLCASSLGGLAGGNTGELFFGEGSRLTVL.

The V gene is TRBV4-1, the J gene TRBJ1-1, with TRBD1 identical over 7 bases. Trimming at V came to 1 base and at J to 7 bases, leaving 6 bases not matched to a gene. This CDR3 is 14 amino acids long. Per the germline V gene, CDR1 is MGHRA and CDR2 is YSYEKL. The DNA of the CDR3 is TGCGCCAGCAGCCAAGGAGGGGGCACAGTTGAAGCTTTCTTT. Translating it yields CASSQGGGTVEAFF.

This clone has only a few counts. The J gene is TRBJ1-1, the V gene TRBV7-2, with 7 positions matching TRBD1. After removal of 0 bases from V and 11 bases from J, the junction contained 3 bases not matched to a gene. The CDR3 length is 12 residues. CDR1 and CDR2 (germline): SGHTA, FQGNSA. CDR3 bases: TGTGCCAGCAGCTTAGCACAGGGGCACGCTTTCTTT. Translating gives CASSLAQGHAFF.

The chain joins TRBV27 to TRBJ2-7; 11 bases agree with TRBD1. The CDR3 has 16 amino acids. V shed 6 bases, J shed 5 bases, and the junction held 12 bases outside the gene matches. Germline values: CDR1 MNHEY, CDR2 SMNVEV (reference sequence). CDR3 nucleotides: TGTGCCAGCAGGCAAAAAGCCGGACAGGGGGCACACGAGCAGTACTTC. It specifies CASRQKAGQGAHEQYF.

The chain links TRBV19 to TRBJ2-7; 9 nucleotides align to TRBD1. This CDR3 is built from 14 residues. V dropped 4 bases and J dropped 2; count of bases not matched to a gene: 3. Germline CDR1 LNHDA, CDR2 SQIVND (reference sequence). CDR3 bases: TGTGCCAGTAGTACCCGGACAGGGGCCTACGAGCAGTACTTC. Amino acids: CASSTRTGAYEQYF.

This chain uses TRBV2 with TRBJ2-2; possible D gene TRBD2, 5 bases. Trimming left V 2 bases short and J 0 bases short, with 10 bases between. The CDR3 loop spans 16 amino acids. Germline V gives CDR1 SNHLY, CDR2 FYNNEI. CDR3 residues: CASSEMGAANTGELFF. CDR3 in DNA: TGTGCCAGCAGTGAAATGGGAGCCGCGAACACCGGGGAGCTGTTTTTT.

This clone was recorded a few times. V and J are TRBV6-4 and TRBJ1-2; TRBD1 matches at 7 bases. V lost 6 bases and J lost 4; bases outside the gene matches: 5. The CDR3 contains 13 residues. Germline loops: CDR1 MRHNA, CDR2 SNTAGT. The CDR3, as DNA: TGTGCCAGCAGCCGGACAGGTACCTATGGCTACACCTTC. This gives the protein CASSRTGTYGYTF.

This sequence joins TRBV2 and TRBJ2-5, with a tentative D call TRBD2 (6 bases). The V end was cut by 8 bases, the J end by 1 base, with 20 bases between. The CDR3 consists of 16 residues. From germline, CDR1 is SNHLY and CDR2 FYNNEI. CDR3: CASRFGVGGPQETQYF. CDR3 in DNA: TGTGCCAGCCGGTTTGGCGTCGGGGGACCCCAAGAGACCCAGTACTTC.

The CDR3 bases are TGTGCCAGCAGCCCCCTGTGGGCCCTCTCCTACAATGAGCAGTTCTTC. It encodes CASSPLWALSYNEQFF. The J gene is TRBJ2-1, the V gene TRBV9; no reliable D call. Trimming took 4 bases from V and 0 from J, leaving 14 bases between them. The CDR3 covers 16 residues. Germline CDR1 and CDR2: SGDLS and YYNGEE.

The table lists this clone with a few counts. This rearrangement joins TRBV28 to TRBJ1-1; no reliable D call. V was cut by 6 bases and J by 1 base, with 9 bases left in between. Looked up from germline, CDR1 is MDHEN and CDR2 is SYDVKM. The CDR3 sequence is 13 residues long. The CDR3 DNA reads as TGTGCCAGCAGCCGGCGGGGGAACACTGAAGCTTTCTTT. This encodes CASSRRGNTEAFF.

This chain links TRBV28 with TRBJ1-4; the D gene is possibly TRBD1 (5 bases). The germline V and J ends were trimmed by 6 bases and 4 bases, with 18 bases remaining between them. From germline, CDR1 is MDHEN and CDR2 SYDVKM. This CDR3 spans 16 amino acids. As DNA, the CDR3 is TGTGCCAGCAGCCTACTCACAGGAGATGGTAATGAAAAACTGTTTTTT. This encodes CASSLLTGDGNEKLFF.

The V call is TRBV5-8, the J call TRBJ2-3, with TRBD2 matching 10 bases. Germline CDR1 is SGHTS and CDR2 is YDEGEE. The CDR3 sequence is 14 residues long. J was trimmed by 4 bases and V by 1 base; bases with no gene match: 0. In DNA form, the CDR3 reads TGTGCCAGCAGCTTGACTAGCGGGGCAGATACGCAGTATTTT. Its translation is CASSLTSGADTQYF.

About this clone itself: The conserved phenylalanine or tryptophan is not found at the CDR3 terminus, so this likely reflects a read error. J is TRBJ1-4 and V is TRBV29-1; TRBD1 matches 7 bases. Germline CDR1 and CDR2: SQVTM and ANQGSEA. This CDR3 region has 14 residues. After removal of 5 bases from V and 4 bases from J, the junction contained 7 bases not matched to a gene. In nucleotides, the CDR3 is TGCAGCGTTATGGGACAGCCTAATAATGAAAAACTGTTTGTT. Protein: CSVMGQPNNEKLFV.